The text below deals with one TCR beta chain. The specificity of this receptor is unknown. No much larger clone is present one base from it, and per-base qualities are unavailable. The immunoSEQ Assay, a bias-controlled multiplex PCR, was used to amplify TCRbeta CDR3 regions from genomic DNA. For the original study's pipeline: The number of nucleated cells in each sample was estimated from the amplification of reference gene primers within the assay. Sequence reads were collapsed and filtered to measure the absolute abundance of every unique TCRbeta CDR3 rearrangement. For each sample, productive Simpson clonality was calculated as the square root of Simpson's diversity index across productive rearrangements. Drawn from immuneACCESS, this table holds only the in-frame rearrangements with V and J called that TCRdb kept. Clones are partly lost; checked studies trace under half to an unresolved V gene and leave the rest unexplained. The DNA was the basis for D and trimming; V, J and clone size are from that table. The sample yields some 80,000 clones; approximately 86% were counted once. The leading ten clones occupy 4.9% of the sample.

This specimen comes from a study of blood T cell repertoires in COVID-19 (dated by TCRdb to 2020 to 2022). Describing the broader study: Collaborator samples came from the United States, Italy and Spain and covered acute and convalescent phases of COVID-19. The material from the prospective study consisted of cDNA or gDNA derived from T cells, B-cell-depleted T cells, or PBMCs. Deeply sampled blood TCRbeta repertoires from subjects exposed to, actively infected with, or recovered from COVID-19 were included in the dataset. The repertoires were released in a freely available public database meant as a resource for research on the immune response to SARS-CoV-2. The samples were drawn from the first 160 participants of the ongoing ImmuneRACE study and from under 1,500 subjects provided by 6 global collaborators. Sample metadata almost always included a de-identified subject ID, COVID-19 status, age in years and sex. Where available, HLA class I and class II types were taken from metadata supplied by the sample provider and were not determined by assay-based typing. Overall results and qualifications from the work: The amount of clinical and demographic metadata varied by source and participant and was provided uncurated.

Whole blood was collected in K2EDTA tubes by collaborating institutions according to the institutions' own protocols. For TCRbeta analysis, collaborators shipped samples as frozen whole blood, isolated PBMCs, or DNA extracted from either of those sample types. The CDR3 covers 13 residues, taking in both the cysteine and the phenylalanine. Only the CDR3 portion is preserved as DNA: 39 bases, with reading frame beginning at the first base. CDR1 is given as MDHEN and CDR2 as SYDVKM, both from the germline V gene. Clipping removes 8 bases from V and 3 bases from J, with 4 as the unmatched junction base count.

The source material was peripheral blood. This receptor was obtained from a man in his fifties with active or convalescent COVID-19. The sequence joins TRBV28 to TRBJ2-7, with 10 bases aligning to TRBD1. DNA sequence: TGTGCCAGCCGACAGGGGGCCGGCTACGAGCAGTACTTC. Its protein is CASRQGAGYEQYF.